The sequence of this TCR beta chain was determined in a study of CD8 T cells in ankylosing spondylitis. Overall study findings and caveats: In synovial fluid and blood from reactive arthritis, some motif variants were previously reported. Apparently characteristic of ankylosing spondylitis blood was a TCR beta motif (roughly eight highly homologous variants). Significant enrichment of disease-linked clones was reportedly seen in matched ankylosing spondylitis synovial fluid. As for the disease-linked clones, they showed a CD8+ phenotype and occurred at relatively low frequencies in peripheral blood.

The V segment lost 4 bases and the J segment 0 bases; nucleotides outside the gene matches: 3. The CDR3 sequence is 16 residues long. Germline V gene data show CDR1 as KGHDR and CDR2 as SFDVKD. Quantitative molecular-barcoded 5'-RACE generated the TCR beta libraries. Via MiXCR, TCRdb re-called the 5' RACE reads, giving one row per CDR3 protein. The table records about 450,000 distinct CDR3 sequences, about 24% of them present only once. Details on this clonotype: Its antigen is unidentified.

The source is a male donor with ankylosing spondylitis. Specimen: blood, either unsorted or a sorted T cell fraction (not recorded which). This rearrangement joins TRBV24-1 to TRBJ1-4; 8 positions match TRBD1. CDR3 nucleotide sequence: TGTGCCACCAGTGACCCGACAGGGGCAACTAATGAAAAACTGTTTTTT. It codes for CATSDPTGATNEKLFF.